This is a list of T cell receptor beta chains from one sample in a study of T cell changes during pregnancy in multiple sclerosis. Libraries were prepared by immunoSEQ multiplex PCR; TCRdb keeps only in-frame clonotypes and omits some of them. This sample has 30,000 to 45,000 clones, with about nine tenths found just once. Specimen: CD4+ T cells from peripheral blood mononuclear cells, collected in the second trimester of pregnancy. These receptors all stem from a female donor in good health, enrolled as a control in a pregnancy study. The CDR3 runs from the conserved cysteine through the conserved F or W. The order of the fields is D gene, clone size, V gene, J gene, CDR3 DNA, CDR3 protein. A D gene is named only where the DNA matches it firmly. The size of a clone is reported for some rows only, either as once, few or many, or as a class for expanded clones.

.,.,TRBV20-1,TRBJ2-7,TGCAGTGCTAGAGGGCAGGGACTTCAGTACTTC,CSARGQGLQYF
.,.,TRBV5-8,TRBJ2-3,TGTGCCAACGTCCCATTCCGGAGCACAGATACGCAGTATTTT,CANVPFRSTDTQYF
TRBD2,.,TRBV5-1,TRBJ2-2,TGCGCCAGCAGCTCTTTGGGGGGGGCCGGGGAGCTGTTTTTT,CASSSLGGAGELFF
.,few,TRBV4-1,TRBJ1-1,TGCGCCAGTGGGAACCCGGGAGGCCCTACGGGGGCTGAAGCTTTCTTT,CASGNPGGPTGAEAFF
TRBD1,.,TRBV6-1,TRBJ1-5,TGTGCCAGCAGCCCGACGACAGGGAGCAATCAGCCCCAGCATTTT,CASSPTTGSNQPQHF
TRBD1,.,TRBV5-1,TRBJ2-4,TGCGCCAGCAGCTTGGGGACAGGGGGGGACATTCAGTACTTC,CASSLGTGGDIQYF
TRBD1,.,TRBV30,TRBJ2-1,TGTGCCTGGAAACAGGGGGTAGGTGAGCAGTTCTTC,CAWKQGVGEQFF
TRBD1,.,TRBV7-6,TRBJ1-6,TGTGCCAGCAGCTTAGCGAGTGACAGGGGGCAATCACCCCTCCACTTT,CASSLASDRGQSPLHF
TRBD2,.,TRBV29-1,TRBJ2-1,TGCAGCGTTGCGACACCGGGACTAGATTCGTTCTTC,CSVATPGLDSFF
.,.,TRBV2,TRBJ2-5,TGTGCCAGCAGCGCCCAGGGGCCGCAAGAGACCCAGTACTTC,CASSAQGPQETQYF
.,.,TRBV5-6,TRBJ1-2,TGTGCCAGCAGCTTGGTGACAGCTTATGGCTACACCTTC,CASSLVTAYGYTF
.,.,TRBV27,TRBJ1-1,TGTGCCAGCAGGCGGTACAGGCAGAACACTGAAGCTTTCTTT,CASRRYRQNTEAFF
TRBD2,.,TRBV2,TRBJ2-1,TGTGCCAGCAGTTCACTAGCGGCCGAATACAATGAGCAGTTCTTC,CASSSLAAEYNEQFF
TRBD1,.,TRBV6-1,TRBJ2-7,TGTGCCAGCCCCGGGACAGCCTCCTACGAGCAGTACTTC,CASPGTASYEQYF
.,.,TRBV29-1,TRBJ2-1,TGCAGCGTTGAAAAGGGGGTTCTCAATGAGCAGTTCTTC,CSVEKGVLNEQFF
TRBD1,.,TRBV6-5,TRBJ2-1,TGTGCCAGCAGTTATATGGGACAGCAGCAGTTCTTC,CASSYMGQQQFF
TRBD1,.,TRBV29-1,TRBJ2-7,TGCAGCGTTGAAGGGACAGGGGACGAGCAGTACTTC,CSVEGTGDEQYF
TRBD1,.,TRBV5-1,TRBJ1-6,TGCGCCAGCAGCTTGCACAGGGGGCCATCACCCCTCCACTTT,CASSLHRGPSPLHF
.,.,TRBV5-1,TRBJ2-5,TGCGCCAGCAGGTACAGCGGAGAGACCCAGTACTTC,CASRYSGETQYF
TRBD2,.,TRBV19,TRBJ2-1,TGTGCCAGTAGTAGAAGGGCTAGCGGGAGCTACAATGAGCAGTTCTTC,CASSRRASGSYNEQFF
.,.,TRBV6-1,TRBJ2-2,TGTGCCAGCGGACTTCTAACCGCGGGGGAGCTGTTTTTT,CASGLLTAGELFF
TRBD1,.,TRBV9,TRBJ1-2,TGTGCCAGCAGCGTCGGACAGGGCCGTCGGGATGGCTACACCTTC,CASSVGQGRRDGYTF
.,.,TRBV30,TRBJ1-2,TGTGCCTGGAGTCGGGACTCCTTAATCTATGGCTACACCTTC,CAWSRDSLIYGYTF
.,.,TRBV20-1,TRBJ2-1,TGCAGTGCTAGCTGGGCCAATGAGCAGTTCTTC,CSASWANEQFF
TRBD1,.,TRBV6-1,TRBJ2-7,TGTGCCAGCTGGCCCGGGACAGGAGGTGCCTACGAGCAGTACTTC,CASWPGTGGAYEQYF
.,.,TRBV11-2,TRBJ2-3,TGTGCCAGCAGCTTAGTCTGGGGGCGAAAGGGAGATACGCAGTATTTT,CASSLVWGRKGDTQYF
.,.,TRBV2,TRBJ2-5,TGTGCCAGCAGCCGAAACTACGGTACCAACCTTGAACAAGAGACCCAGTACTTC,CASSRNYGTNLEQETQYF
TRBD2,.,TRBV6-6,TRBJ2-5,TGTGCCAGCAGTTACGATCGGGGGGGACTAAAAGAGACCCAGTACTTC,CASSYDRGGLKETQYF
TRBD2,.,TRBV9,TRBJ2-5,TGTGCCAGCAGCCGGACTAGCGGAGTGTACCAAGAGACCCAGTACTTC,CASSRTSGVYQETQYF
TRBD1,.,TRBV4-1,TRBJ1-2,TGCGCCAGCAGCCAAGATCTGGGCAGGGGGCGCGATCGGTATGGCTACACCTTC,CASSQDLGRGRDRYGYTF
TRBD2,.,TRBV7-2,TRBJ2-7,TGTGCCAGCAGCGCTTCTAGCGGTATCTACGAGCAGTACTTC,CASSASSGIYEQYF
TRBD1,.,TRBV7-9,TRBJ2-6,TGTGCCAGCAGCTTTCTTCGGGGACAGGCGATCTCTGGGGCCAACGTCCTGACTTTC,CASSFLRGQAISGANVLTF
TRBD1,.,TRBV13,TRBJ1-2,TGTGCCAGCAGCAACTACGAAGCCGGGACAGCGCTACTATATGGCTACACCTTC,CASSNYEAGTALLYGYTF
TRBD1,.,TRBV27,TRBJ1-1,TGTGCCAGCAGTTTAAGGCCTCCTGGCCGGGACAGGGCTACGAACACTGAAGCTTTCTTT,CASSLRPPGRDRATNTEAFF
TRBD2,.,TRBV28,TRBJ2-1,TGTGCCAGCAGCAAACTAGCGGGGGGGTTAAATGAGCAGTTCTTC,CASSKLAGGLNEQFF
.,.,TRBV6-1,TRBJ1-1,TGTGCCAGCAGTGAAGCGTACGGTTTAAGTAGGAACACTGAAGCTTTCTTT,CASSEAYGLSRNTEAFF
.,.,TRBV2,TRBJ2-2,TGTGCCAGCCGGGGAGACGGGTACACCGGGGAGCTGTTTTTT,CASRGDGYTGELFF
.,.,TRBV5-4,TRBJ1-2,TGTGCCAGCAGCTTGGATAGGGGCTTCTATGGCTACACCTTC,CASSLDRGFYGYTF
.,.,TRBV11-2,TRBJ1-3,TGTGCCAGCAGCTTAGGTCTGACAGGTCTTAAGGATTTT,CASSLGLTGLKDF
TRBD1,.,TRBV7-9,TRBJ1-2,TGTGCCAGCAGCTTAGTGGGACAGGGGCGAGGAGGCTACACCTTC,CASSLVGQGRGGYTF
TRBD2,.,TRBV9,TRBJ2-5,TGTGCCAGCAGCGTAGGGGGGCTAGCGGGGCAAGAGACCCAGTACTTC,CASSVGGLAGQETQYF
TRBD2,.,TRBV10-1,TRBJ2-7,TGCGCCAGCTACGGTCAGGTAAAGACTAGCGGGAGGGATTCGGAGCAGTACTTC,CASYGQVKTSGRDSEQYF
.,.,TRBV11-3,TRBJ1-1,TGTGCCAGCAGCGACGGGACAACTAACACTGAAGCTTTCTTT,CASSDGTTNTEAFF
.,.,TRBV7-2,TRBJ2-5,TGTGCCAGCAGCCCCGCCCGGGGGACCCAGTACTTC,CASSPARGTQYF
.,.,TRBV10-3,TRBJ1-2,TGTGCCATCAGTGAACAGGGACTATCCTACACCTTC,CAISEQGLSYTF
.,.,TRBV19,TRBJ1-6,TGTGCCTCAAGGGTCGGGAGCTCCTATAATTCACCCCTCCACTTT,CASRVGSSYNSPLHF
.,.,TRBV30,TRBJ1-5,TGTGCCTGGAGCGTGGAGGGTCAGCCCCAGCATTTT,CAWSVEGQPQHF